The 12 T cell receptor beta chains listed next were all sequenced from one sample in a study of spatial heterogeneity in lung cancer. MiXCR, run by TCRdb on the 5' RACE reads, gives a single entry per CDR3 protein. The sample lists 28,000 or so distinct CDR3 sequences, around 8.4% occurring once. The sample's time point: sample taken at primary tumor resection. Unsorted samples of tumor, nontumor lung or frozen PBMC had their whole RNA sequenced. The material sequenced was PBMCs, taken at surgery. The receptor source for this set is a female donor with early-stage non-small cell lung cancer.

This clonotype turned up a few times. The chain links TRBV6-2 or TRBV6-3 to TRBJ2-7; a weak D match, TRBD2 (5 bases). Between the trimmed V and J ends, which lost 5 bases and 3 bases, there was a span of 8 bases. Germline lookup yields CDR1 MNHEY and CDR2 SVGEGT. The CDR3 loop spans 12 amino acids. The CDR3 bases are TGTGCCAGCAGTGACGGAGGCTACGAGCAGTACGTC. Its protein is CASSDGGYEQYV.

Ten or more counts support this clonotype. In DNA, the CDR3 is TGCAGTGCTGCAGAGCAAACTAACTATGGCTACACCTTC. It is translated as CSAAEQTNYGYTF. The V call is TRBV20-1, the J call TRBJ1-2; no definite D call. Germline V lookup: CDR1 DFQATT, CDR2 SNEGSKA (reference sequence). The V and J ends lost 5 bases and 0 bases respectively, with 10 bases between them. This CDR3 spans 13 amino acids.

This clonotype has a handful of counts. The chain carries TRBV4-2 and TRBJ1-1, with unresolved D. The CDR3 extends over 13 amino acids. Germline CDR1 is LGHNA and CDR2 is YNFKEQ. V was cut by 2 bases and J by 3 bases, with 7 bases left in between. CDR3 DNA sequence: TGTGCCAGCAGCCAAATGTCGGACACTGAAGCTTTCTTT. It specifies CASSQMSDTEAFF.

Ten or more counts support this clonotype. The chain has TRBV7-6 and TRBJ2-3; D may correspond to TRBD1 or TRBD2 (6 bases each). Per germline, CDR1 SGHVS and CDR2 FNYEAQ. This CDR3 contains 13 residues. V was cut by 5 bases and J by 4 bases, with 10 bases left in between. The CDR3, as DNA: TGTGCCAGCAGCACGGGGGCGGCAGATACGCAGTATTTT. Amino acid sequence: CASSTGAADTQYF.

This clonotype was seen repeatedly, ten times or more. The chain combines TRBV11-3 with TRBJ2-2; D remains unclear. The germline V gene encodes CDR1 SGHNT and CDR2 YENEEA. Trimming pared 3 bases from V and 0 bases from J, leaving 5 bases between. The CDR3 sequence is 14 residues long. CDR3 bases: TGTGCCAGCAGCTTTTCCACGAACACCGGGGAGCTGTTTTTT. Residues: CASSFSTNTGELFF.

The sample holds many counts of this clonotype. The CDR3 DNA follows: TGTGCCAGAGCCGAAGGGACAGGGACTACAGATACGCAGTATTTT. Translated: CARAEGTGTTDTQYF. V and J are TRBV7-9 and TRBJ2-3; TRBD1 aligns across 9 bases. Unmatched junction bases numbered 10, after V lost 9 bases and J lost 3 bases. Looked up from germline, CDR1 is SEHNR and CDR2 is FQNEAQ (reference sequence). The CDR3 runs to 15 residues.

V and J are TRBV2 and TRBJ2-2; 12 bases are shared with TRBD1. The trim removed 6 bases at V and 5 bases at J, leaving 7 bases unmatched. The CDR3 sequence is 16 residues long. Looked up from germline, CDR1 is SNHLY and CDR2 is FYNNEI. This CDR3 is CASSFGTGGLTGELFF. The CDR3 nucleotides read TGTGCCAGCAGCTTTGGGACAGGGGGCCTGACCGGGGAGCTGTTTTTT.

The rearrangement uses TRBV20-1 and TRBJ2-1; 10 bases match TRBD2. This CDR3 is built from 15 residues. The V gene end was trimmed by 0 bases and the J gene end by 7 bases; junction bases not matched to a gene: 6. Germline CDR1 DFQATT, CDR2 SNEGSKA (reference sequence). The CDR3 here is CSARDLAGARNEQFF. CDR3 sequence (DNA): TGCAGTGCTAGAGATCTAGCGGGAGCTCGGAATGAGCAGTTCTTC.

In the case of this clonotype: A much larger clone sits a single nucleotide away, making a read error possible. This sequence joins TRBV18 and TRBJ2-7; 12 nucleotides line up with TRBD2. CDR1 is KGHSH and CDR2 is LQKENI in the germline V gene. The length of the CDR3 is 18 residues. The CDR3 nucleotides read TGTGACAGCTCACCGGGACTAGCGGGTCCTGAGGGGAGATACGAGCAGTACGTC. This codes for CDSSPGLAGPEGRYEQYV.

This clonotype showed up just a few times. The V gene is TRBV7-9, the J gene TRBJ1-4; tentative D call: TRBD1 (5 bases). Germline lookup yields CDR1 SEHNR and CDR2 FQNEAQ (reference sequence). The CDR3 sequence is 13 residues long. V was trimmed by 2 bases and J by 7 bases, leaving 8 bases between them. The CDR3 sequence is CASSLIGGEKLFF. CDR3 in DNA: TGTGCCAGCAGCTTAATTGGGGGTGAAAAACTGTTTTTT.

The chain joins TRBV29-1 to TRBJ2-7; a weak D match, TRBD1 (6 bases). The germline V and J ends were trimmed by 3 bases and 5 bases, with 14 bases remaining between them. Per germline, CDR1 SQVTM and CDR2 ANQGSEA. The CDR3 loop spans 13 amino acids. CDR3 in amino acids: CSVDGQGTHEQYF. CDR3 nucleotides: TGCAGCGTTGATGGTCAGGGGACCCACGAGCAGTACTTC.

This clonotype was counted many times. The chain recombines TRBV9 with TRBJ2-2; 7 bases map to TRBD2. This CDR3 contains 17 residues. The J segment lost 3 bases and the V segment lost 4 bases, leaving 12 bases of the junction unmatched. CDR1 is SGDLS, CDR2 YYNGEE, per germline. The DNA for the CDR3 is TGTGCCAGCAGCTCGAAGAGGCGCGGGAGAGACACCGGGGAGCTGTTTTTT. Residues: CASSSKRRGRDTGELFF.